This T cell receptor (beta chain) was documented in a study of T cell responses to AZD1222 COVID-19 vaccine. Germline loops: CDR1 MDHEN, CDR2 SYDVKM. V lost 6 bases and J lost 6; bases outside the gene matches: 8. The CDR3 extends over 15 amino acids. Data came from immunoSEQ multiplex PCR; TCRdb stores just in-frame clones and leaves some out. This table holds some 120,000 clones, 89% found once. Note on this clone: Its specificity is not known.

Findings of the study overall: Baseline seropositives among AZD1222 recipients totaled only six or seven.

This specimen was peripheral blood, taken 28 days after the second AZD1222 dose. The source of this sequence is an adult who received the AZD1222 COVID-19 vaccine. The chain uses TRBV28 and TRBJ1-5; 10 nucleotides agree with TRBD1. The CDR3: CASSTSGTGVQPQHF. The CDR3, as DNA: TGTGCCAGCAGCACTTCCGGGACAGGGGTTCAGCCCCAGCATTTT.